This T cell receptor (beta chain) was documented in a study of tumor-infiltrating lymphocytes in primary liver carcinoma. Whole-study context: The study obtained roughly 3.65 to 7.5 million productive TCRbeta reads per sample, similar across tissue types.

Making TCR beta cDNA involved approximately 510 ng total RNA and a constant-region primer. Modified slightly, ARM-PCR produced TCR beta libraries over three nested multiplex PCR rounds. A C-beta reverse primer and TRBV1-TRBV30 forward primers served in each of the first two PCR rounds, at about 9 cycles apiece. TCRdb re-derived calls from the multiplex PCR reads in MiXCR, one entry per CDR3 protein. The sample has fewer than 400,000 distinct CDR3 sequences; 50% to 70% are singletons. The germline CDR1 and CDR2 sequences are SGHRS and YFSETQ. Trimming cost V 6 bases and J 0 bases, with 6 bases left between them. The length of the CDR3 is 12 residues. This clonotype was detected a few times. Both blood RNA, taken from unsorted whole blood, and germline DNA were extracted.

The chain couples TRBV5-1 to TRBJ2-5; D gene unclear. This clonotype originated in a man aged 35 to 55 with primary liver carcinoma and hepatitis B virus infection. Specimen: peripheral blood. CDR3 amino acids: CASNTNQETQYF. Here the CDR3 DNA reads TGCGCCAGCAATACAAACCAAGAGACCCAGTACTTC.